Here is one T cell receptor beta chain with its context. This sample was taken from a study of T cell changes during pregnancy in multiple sclerosis. CDR3 length equals 12 residues. Between the trimmed V and J ends, which lost 0 bases and 7 bases, there was a span of 4 bases. CDR1 is LNHNV and CDR2 is YYDKDF in the germline V gene (reference sequence). Measured with immunoSEQ multiplex PCR; TCRdb has only the in-frame clones, and not every one. Found here are 42,000 or so clones, 90% to 95% of them singletons; the top ten hold roughly 7.4%. The source of this sequence is a female donor with multiple sclerosis, enrolled in a pregnancy study. The rearrangement links TRBV15 to TRBJ2-1; D is undetermined. This specimen was CD8+ T cells from peripheral blood mononuclear cells, taken in the third trimester of pregnancy. The CDR3 DNA follows: TGTGCCACCAGCAGAGATCCGAATGAGCAGTTCTTC. Its translation: CATSRDPNEQFF.